These T cell receptor beta chains were read from a single sample in a study of OX40 agonist ivuxolimab in advanced cancers. Assay: immunoSEQ multiplex PCR; the TCRdb copy retains only in-frame clones and omits some. The profile shows roughly 65,000 clones, about 82% of them singletons. This specimen consisted of CD4+ or CD8+ T cells sorted from blood, obtained in a trial of the OX40 agonist ivuxolimab. The source is an adult with an advanced solid tumor such as melanoma, head and neck, liver or kidney cancer. The CDR3 runs from the conserved cysteine through the conserved F or W. Fields, in order: V gene, D gene, J gene, clone size, CDR3 DNA, CDR3 protein. The D gene is left open where the match is weak. Not every row has a clone size; where given, it reads once, few, many or a size class.

TRBV5-1,NA,TRBJ2-2,NA,TGCGCCAGCAGCTTGGGGCAGTCGACCACCGGGGAGCTGTTTTTT,CASSLGQSTTGELFF
TRBV29-1,TRBD1,TRBJ2-7,NA,TGCAGCGTTGGGGACAGTTCCTACGAGCAGTACTTC,CSVGDSSYEQYF
TRBV2,NA,TRBJ1-5,NA,TGTGCCAGCTGTGAGGGGTCCCAGCCCCAGCATTTT,CASCEGSQPQHF
TRBV6-5,NA,TRBJ1-4,NA,TGTGCCAGCAGTTTACAGGGCCCGAGAATTGAAAAACTGTTTTTT,CASSLQGPRIEKLFF
TRBV5-6,TRBD2,TRBJ2-1,NA,TGTGCCAGCAGGGCGGGGGGGACCTACAATGAGCAGTTCTTC,CASRAGGTYNEQFF
TRBV2,NA,TRBJ1-2,NA,TGTGCCAGCAGGGGGGTCAGGCAGGACTATGGCTACACCTTC,CASRGVRQDYGYTF
TRBV6-4,NA,TRBJ2-2,NA,TGTGCCAGCAGCCCATTCGTAGGTACCGGGGAGCTGTTTTTT,CASSPFVGTGELFF
TRBV5-1,NA,TRBJ2-3,NA,TGCGCCAGCAGCTCTACCGGGGCAGATACGCAGTATTTT,CASSSTGADTQYF
TRBV19,TRBD1,TRBJ1-2,NA,TGTGCCAGTAGTATCAGTGGACAGGGGGCAGATGGCTACACCTTC,CASSISGQGADGYTF
TRBV18,TRBD1,TRBJ1-5,NA,TGTGCCAGCTCACCGACCGGGACAGGGAATCAGCCCCAGCATTTT,CASSPTGTGNQPQHF
TRBV7-8,TRBD2,TRBJ2-7,NA,TGTGCCAGCAGCCCAGGGGGGACTAGCCGAGCAATACCCTACGAGCAGTACTTC,CASSPGGTSRAIPYEQYF
TRBV19,TRBD2,TRBJ2-1,NA,TGTGCCAGTAGTATTTGGCTAGCGGTCTACAATGAGCAGTTCTTC,CASSIWLAVYNEQFF
TRBV29-1,NA,TRBJ2-2,NA,TGCAGCGTTGGGCGGTCGAACACCGGGGAGCTGTTTTTT,CSVGRSNTGELFF
TRBV20-1,NA,TRBJ2-3,NA,TGCAGTGCTAGGTCCCCAGATACGCAGTATTTT,CSARSPDTQYF
TRBV29-1,TRBD1,TRBJ1-1,many,TGCAGCGTTGACCCGAAGGACAGGGGGAACACTGAAGCTTTCTTT,CSVDPKDRGNTEAFF
TRBV19,NA,TRBJ1-6,medium-sized,TGTGCCAGTAGTGCCCCCCATTCACCCCTCCACTTT,CASSAPHSPLHF
TRBV10-3,NA,TRBJ1-1,NA,TGTGCCATCAGTGATGGGCAGATGAACACTGAAGCTTTCTTT,CAISDGQMNTEAFF
TRBV7-8,NA,TRBJ2-4,NA,TGTGCCAGCAGCTCCTCCGCTAGCATCGCAAACATTCAGTACTTC,CASSSSASIANIQYF
TRBV4-1,TRBD2,TRBJ2-1,NA,TGCGCCAGCAGCCAACAACCCCCACAGACTAGCGCTGGTGAGCAGTTCTTC,CASSQQPPQTSAGEQFF
TRBV2,NA,TRBJ2-2,NA,TGTGCCAGCAGTGCCCTTAACACCGGGGAGCTGTTTTTT,CASSALNTGELFF
TRBV5-1,NA,TRBJ2-2,NA,TGCGCCAGCAGCCCGCTGACAGATAACACCGGGGAGCTGTTTTTT,CASSPLTDNTGELFF
TRBV9,TRBD1,TRBJ1-1,NA,TGTGCCAGCAGCGCGGGGACAGGGGGCTTCGGAACTGAAGCTTTCTTT,CASSAGTGGFGTEAFF
TRBV18,NA,TRBJ2-3,once,TGTGCCAGCTCACCGTTCTCTAGCCCTGGGACAGATACGCAGTATTTT,CASSPFSSPGTDTQYF